The 3 T cell receptor beta chains below were found in one sample sequenced in a study of T-cell memory formation after mild COVID-19. Each CDR3 protein gets one entry after TCRdb re-called the 5' RACE reads with MiXCR. Of about 540,000 distinct CDR3 sequences in the sample, roughly 21% were seen once. Sequencing input: PBMCs or a T cell subset sorted from them (not recorded which). The receptor set was obtained from an adult woman who had mild COVID-19 (a few samples of this study predate the infection). Cell type and time point are not known.

This clonotype has more than one count but fewer than ten. The J gene is TRBJ2-1, the V gene TRBV5-1, with 13 bases aligning to TRBD2. Trimming took 4 bases from V and 0 from J; bases not matched to a gene: 16. This CDR3 is built from 21 residues. Germline CDR1 SGHRS, CDR2 YFSETQ. CDR3 coding DNA: TGCGCCAGCAGCCAGGCCGGACTAGCGGGGGACTATAGGAGCTCCTACAATGAGCAGTTCTTC. Translated, it gives CASSQAGLAGDYRSSYNEQFF.

This clonotype was counted ten times or more. The V gene is TRBV20-1, the J gene TRBJ2-3, with 9 bases that match TRBD2. The trim removed 5 bases at V and 5 bases at J, leaving 5 bases unmatched. The CDR3 is made up of 13 amino acids. Germline CDR1 is DFQATT and CDR2 is SNEGSKA (reference sequence). The CDR3 DNA sequence: TGCAGTGCTTATAGCGGGGGCAAAGATACGCAGTATTTT. It codes for CSAYSGGKDTQYF.

This clonotype occurred a few times. The chain couples TRBV5-1 to TRBJ1-2; D call uncertain. The CDR3 consists of 14 residues. Trimming cost V 1 base and J 2 bases, with 9 bases left between them. Looked up from germline, CDR1 is SGHRS and CDR2 is YFSETQ. This CDR3 is CASSLYSQNYGYTF. The CDR3 nucleotides are TGCGCCAGCAGCTTGTACTCGCAGAACTATGGCTACACCTTC.